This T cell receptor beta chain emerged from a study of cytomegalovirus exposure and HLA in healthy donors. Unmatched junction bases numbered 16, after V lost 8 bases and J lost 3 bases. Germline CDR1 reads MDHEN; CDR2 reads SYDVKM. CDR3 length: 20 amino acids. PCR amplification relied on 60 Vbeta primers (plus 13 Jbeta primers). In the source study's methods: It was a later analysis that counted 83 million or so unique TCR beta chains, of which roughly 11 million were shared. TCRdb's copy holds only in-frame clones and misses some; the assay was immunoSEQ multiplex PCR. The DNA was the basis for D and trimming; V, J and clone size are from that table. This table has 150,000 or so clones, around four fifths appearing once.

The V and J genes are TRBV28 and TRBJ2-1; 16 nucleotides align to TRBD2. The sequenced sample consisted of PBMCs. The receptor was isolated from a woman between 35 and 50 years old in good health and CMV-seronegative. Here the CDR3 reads CASDDAMGTSGRADYNEQFF. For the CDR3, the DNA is TGTGCCAGCGATGACGCTATGGGGACTAGCGGGAGGGCTGACTACAATGAGCAGTTCTTC.